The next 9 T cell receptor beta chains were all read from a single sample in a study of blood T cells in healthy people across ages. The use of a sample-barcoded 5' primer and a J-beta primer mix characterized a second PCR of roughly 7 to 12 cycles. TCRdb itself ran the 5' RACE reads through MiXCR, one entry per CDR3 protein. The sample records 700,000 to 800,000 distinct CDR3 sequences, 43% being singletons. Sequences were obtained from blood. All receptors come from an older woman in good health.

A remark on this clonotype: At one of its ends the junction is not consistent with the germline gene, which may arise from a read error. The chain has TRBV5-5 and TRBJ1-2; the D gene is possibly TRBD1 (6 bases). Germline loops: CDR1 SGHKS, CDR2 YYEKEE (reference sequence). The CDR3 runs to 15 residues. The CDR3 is CTSSLQGTTIYGYTF. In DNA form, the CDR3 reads TGTACCAGCAGCTTACAGGGAACCACCATCTATGGCTACACCTTC.

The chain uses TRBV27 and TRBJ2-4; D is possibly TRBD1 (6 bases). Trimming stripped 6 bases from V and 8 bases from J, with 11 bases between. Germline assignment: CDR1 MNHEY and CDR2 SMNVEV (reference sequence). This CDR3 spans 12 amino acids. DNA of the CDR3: TGTGCCAGCAGCCAAGGGGGAGACATTCAGTACTTC. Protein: CASSQGGDIQYF.

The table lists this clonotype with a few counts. The DNA for the CDR3 is TGTGCCAGCAGTTTAGACCCAATAGGACAGGGTAGCAATCAGCCCCAGCATTTT. It yields the protein CASSLDPIGQGSNQPQHF. The chain combines TRBV28 with TRBJ1-5, with 8 bases matching TRBD1. J was trimmed by 0 bases and V by 2 bases; bases with no gene match: 9. Germline CDR1 reads MDHEN; CDR2 reads SYDVKM. The CDR3 runs to 18 residues.

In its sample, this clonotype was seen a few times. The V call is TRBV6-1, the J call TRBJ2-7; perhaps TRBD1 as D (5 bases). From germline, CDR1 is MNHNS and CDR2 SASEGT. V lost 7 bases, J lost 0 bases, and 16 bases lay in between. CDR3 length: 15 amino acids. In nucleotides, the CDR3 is TGTGCCAGCACTATAGAAACAGGTAGCTCCTACGAGCAGTACTTC. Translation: CASTIETGSSYEQYF.

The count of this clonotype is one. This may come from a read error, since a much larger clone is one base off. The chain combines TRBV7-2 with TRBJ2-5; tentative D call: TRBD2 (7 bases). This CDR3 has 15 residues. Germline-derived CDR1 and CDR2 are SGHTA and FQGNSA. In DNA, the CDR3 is TGTGCCAGCAGCCCGCCTGGCGGGGGCCCCTCAACCCGGTACTTC. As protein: CASSPPGGGPSTRYF.

CDR3 region: CASSPPTGYGYTF. CDR3 DNA sequence: TGCGCCAGCAGCCCTCCGACAGGCTATGGCTACACCTTC. This chain joins TRBV5-1 and TRBJ1-2; D possibly corresponds to TRBD1 (6 bases). The V gene's germline CDR1 is SGHRS and CDR2 YFSETQ. This CDR3 region has 13 residues. Trimming removed 4 bases at V and 4 bases at J, with 11 bases between.

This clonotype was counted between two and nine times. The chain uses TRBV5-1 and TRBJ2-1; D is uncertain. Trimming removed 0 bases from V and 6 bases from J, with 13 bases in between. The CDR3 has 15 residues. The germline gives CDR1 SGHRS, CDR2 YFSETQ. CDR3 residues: CASSLGRPDVNEQFF. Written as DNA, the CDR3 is TGCGCCAGCAGCTTGGGGCGGCCGGACGTCAATGAGCAGTTCTTC.

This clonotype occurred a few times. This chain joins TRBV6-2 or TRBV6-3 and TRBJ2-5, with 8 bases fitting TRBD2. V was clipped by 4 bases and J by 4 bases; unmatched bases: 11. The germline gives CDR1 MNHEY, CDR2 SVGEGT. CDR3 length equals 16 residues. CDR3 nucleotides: TGTGCCAGCAGTTTTTCAGCGGGAGAGGCGGCAGAGACCCAGTACTTC. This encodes CASSFSAGEAAETQYF.

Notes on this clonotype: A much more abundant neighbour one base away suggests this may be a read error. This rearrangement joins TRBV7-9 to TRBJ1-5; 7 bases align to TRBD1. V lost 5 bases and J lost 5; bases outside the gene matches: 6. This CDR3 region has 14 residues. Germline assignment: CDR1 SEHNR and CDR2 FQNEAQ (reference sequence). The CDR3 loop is CASSPETGYQPQHF. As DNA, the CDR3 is TGTGCCAGCAGCCCCGAGACAGGGTATCAGCCCCAGCATTTT.